Following are 17 T cell receptor beta chains from one sample sequenced in a study of STAT5B mutations in CD4+ large granular lymphocyte leukemia. Assay: immunoSEQ multiplex PCR; the TCRdb copy retains only in-frame clones and omits some. The data hold fewer than 35,000 clones, with about two thirds observed a single time. Material for sequencing was CD4+ T cells from blood buffy coats. The receptors derive from a human donor in good health.

This clone was observed a handful of times. The rearrangement uses TRBV7-2 and TRBJ2-7; TRBD1 is a possible D gene (6 bases). The CDR3 contains 13 residues. V gave up 2 bases and J gave up 6 bases, with 11 bases separating them. CDR1 is SGHTA and CDR2 is FQGNSA in the germline V gene. The CDR3 DNA reads TGTGCCAGCAGCTTACGGCAGGGGACCGAGCAGTACTTC. Translating gives CASSLRQGTEQYF.

The CDR3 DNA reads TGTGCCAGCAGTTTATTCGCTGCCACCGGGGAGCTGTTTTTT. Its translation is CASSLFAATGELFF. This chain uses TRBV27 with TRBJ2-2; D is ambiguous. The V end was cut by 1 base, the J end by 4 bases, with 7 bases between. The CDR3 runs to 14 residues. The germline V gene has CDR1 MNHEY and CDR2 SMNVEV (reference sequence).

The chain recombines TRBV18 with TRBJ2-2, with D unresolved. In germline, CDR1 is KGHSH, CDR2 LQKENI. Trimming shortened V by 2 bases and J by 2 bases, and 3 bases separated the two germline ends. The CDR3 runs 13 residues. The CDR3 sequence is CASSPVNTGELFF. CDR3 DNA: TGTGCCAGCTCACCAGTTAACACCGGGGAGCTGTTTTTT.

The rearrangement uses TRBV4-3 and TRBJ1-1; 7 bases match TRBD1. The CDR3 has 15 amino acids. The V gene end was trimmed by 3 bases and the J gene end by 1 base; junction bases not matched to a gene: 5. Germline V gene sequence: CDR1 LGHNA, CDR2 YSLEER. CDR3 sequence (DNA): TGCGCCAGCAGCCACTGGGGACAGTCGAACACTGAAGCTTTCTTT. This encodes CASSHWGQSNTEAFF.

V gene TRBV2 combines with J gene TRBJ1-5; D not certain. The V gene lost 8 bases and the J gene lost 2 bases, with 16 bases spanning the gap. The CDR3 covers 15 residues. The germline V gene encodes CDR1 SNHLY and CDR2 FYNNEI. In nucleotides, the CDR3 is TGTGCCAGCGCGGTTGAGGCAGTAGGCAATCAGCCCCAGCATTTT. It translates to CASAVEAVGNQPQHF.

This chain links TRBV5-1 with TRBJ1-2; the D is unclear. Between the trimmed V and J ends, which lost 0 bases and 8 bases, there was a span of 11 bases. This CDR3 region has 13 residues. Germline V gene lookup returns CDR1 SGHRS and CDR2 YFSETQ. The CDR3 here is CASSLDKAGGYTF. For the CDR3, the DNA is TGCGCCAGCAGCTTGGATAAGGCGGGCGGCTACACCTTC.

This clone was found a few times. The rearrangement uses TRBV7-2 and TRBJ1-2; no reliable D call. Trimming took off 8 bases at V and 2 bases at J, with 12 bases between the two ends. The CDR3 has 13 amino acids. Germline V CDR1 and CDR2: SGHTA, FQGNSA. CDR3 bases: TGTGCCAGCCGCCGAGACGGGAACTATGGCTACACCTTC. It yields the protein CASRRDGNYGYTF.

This clone was recorded only once. The chain uses TRBV7-6 and TRBJ2-7; 11 nucleotides agree with TRBD2. Germline CDR1 reads SGHVS; CDR2 reads FNYEAQ. The CDR3 consists of 13 residues. The V segment lost 1 base and the J segment 10 bases; nucleotides outside the gene matches: 3. CDR3 DNA sequence: TGTGCCAGCAGCTTAGTGGGACTAGCGGAACAGTACTTC. It is translated as CASSLVGLAEQYF.

J is TRBJ1-3 and V is TRBV6-6, with D perhaps matching TRBD1 (5 bases). The CDR3 is 16 amino acids. Trimming cost V 2 bases and J 4 bases, with 15 bases left between them. Germline V gene sequence: CDR1 MNHNY, CDR2 SVGAGI (reference sequence). DNA of the CDR3: TGTGCCAGCAGTTACGGCGCTCCAGGGTTCGGAAACACCATATATTTT. It is translated as CASSYGAPGFGNTIYF.

This clone was counted only a few times. CDR3 in DNA: TGTGCCAGCAGCCCAAGAACAGGGCGCCGAACTCTGAACACTGAAGCTTTCTTT. It yields the protein CASSPRTGRRTLNTEAFF. This chain uses TRBV7-2 with TRBJ1-1, with D possibly TRBD1 on 6 matching bases. The germline CDR1 and CDR2 sequences are SGHTA and FQGNSA. The CDR3 runs to 18 residues. Between the trimmed V and J ends, which lost 5 bases and 0 bases, there was a span of 22 bases. Supplemented by reference TRBV7-2 and TRBJ1-1, the full variable domain reads GAGVSQSPSNKVTEKGKDVELRCDPISGHTALYWYRQSLGQGLEFLIYFQGNSAPDKSGLPSDRFSAERTGGSVSTLTIQRTQQEDSAVYLCASSPRTGRRTLNTEAFFGQGTRLTVV.

The V gene is TRBV5-1, the J gene TRBJ2-5; 14 nucleotides agree with TRBD2. The ends lost 4 bases at V and 5 bases at J; junction bases unmatched: 7. Germline V CDR1 and CDR2: SGHRS, YFSETQ. The CDR3 has 16 residues. CDR3 in amino acids: CASSLGTSGGRETQYF. Here the CDR3 DNA reads TGCGCCAGCAGCCTAGGGACTAGCGGGGGTCGGGAGACCCAGTACTTC.

This chain connects TRBV10-3 to TRBJ2-1, with 11 positions matching TRBD2. Trimming cost V 2 bases and J 0 bases; bases outside gene matches: 6. Germline CDR1 ENHRY, CDR2 SYGVKD. This CDR3 spans 18 amino acids. The CDR3 nucleotides read TGTGCCATCAGTGAGGTATCTAGCGGGGGGAGCTCCTACAATGAGCAGTTCTTC. This encodes CAISEVSSGGSSYNEQFF.

The chain is built from TRBV7-2 and TRBJ2-5; 7 bases line up with TRBD1. CDR1 and CDR2 (germline): SGHTA, FQGNSA. After removal of 4 bases from V and 5 bases from J, the junction contained 7 bases not matched to a gene. The CDR3 extends over 14 amino acids. The CDR3 DNA is TGTGCCAGCAGCTCGGGACAGCTTGGGGAGACCCAGTACTTC. It specifies CASSSGQLGETQYF. The variable domain in full, with the rest retrieved from reference TRBV7-2 and TRBJ2-5, is GAGVSQSPSNKVTEKGKDVELRCDPISGHTALYWYRQSLGQGLEFLIYFQGNSAPDKSGLPSDRFSAERTGGSVSTLTIQRTQQEDSAVYLCASSSGQLGETQYFGPGTRLLVL.

This chain connects TRBV6-7 to TRBJ1-2; no firm D call. TRBV6-7 is treated as an ORF (open reading frame) with a function not yet certain. The V and J ends lost 0 bases and 4 bases respectively, with 12 bases between them. This CDR3 has 15 amino acids. CDR3 coding DNA: TGTGCCAGCAGTTACTCGTTAGGACTCGTCTATGGCTACACCTTC. This codes for CASSYSLGLVYGYTF.

The chain couples TRBV5-1 to TRBJ2-5, with D maybe TRBD2 (6 bases). Trimming took off 3 bases at V and 4 bases at J, with 13 bases between the two ends. Germline V CDR1 and CDR2: SGHRS, YFSETQ. The CDR3 runs 14 residues. CDR3 sequence: CASSYRWRGETQYF. The CDR3 region has the DNA TGCGCCAGCAGCTATCGATGGCGGGGAGAGACCCAGTACTTC.

CDR3 amino acids: CASSVGGQPTYEQYF. CDR3 coding DNA: TGTGCCAGCAGCGTAGGCGGACAGCCCACCTACGAGCAGTACTTC. The chain recombines TRBV9 with TRBJ2-7, with D possibly matching TRBD1 (6 bases). Germline V gene data show CDR1 as SGDLS and CDR2 as YYNGEE. The CDR3 extends over 15 amino acids. V was cut by 0 bases and J by 2 bases, with 12 bases left in between.

This clone showed up just a few times. The chain employs TRBV5-1 and TRBJ1-5; 8 positions agree with TRBD1. Germline CDR1 is SGHRS and CDR2 is YFSETQ. Losses at the gene ends were 8 bases for V and 7 bases for J; bases not matched to a gene: 11. The CDR3 has 14 residues. The CDR3: CASSTGEDGQPQHF. The CDR3 bases are TGCGCCAGTTCGACAGGGGAGGACGGGCAGCCCCAGCATTTT.